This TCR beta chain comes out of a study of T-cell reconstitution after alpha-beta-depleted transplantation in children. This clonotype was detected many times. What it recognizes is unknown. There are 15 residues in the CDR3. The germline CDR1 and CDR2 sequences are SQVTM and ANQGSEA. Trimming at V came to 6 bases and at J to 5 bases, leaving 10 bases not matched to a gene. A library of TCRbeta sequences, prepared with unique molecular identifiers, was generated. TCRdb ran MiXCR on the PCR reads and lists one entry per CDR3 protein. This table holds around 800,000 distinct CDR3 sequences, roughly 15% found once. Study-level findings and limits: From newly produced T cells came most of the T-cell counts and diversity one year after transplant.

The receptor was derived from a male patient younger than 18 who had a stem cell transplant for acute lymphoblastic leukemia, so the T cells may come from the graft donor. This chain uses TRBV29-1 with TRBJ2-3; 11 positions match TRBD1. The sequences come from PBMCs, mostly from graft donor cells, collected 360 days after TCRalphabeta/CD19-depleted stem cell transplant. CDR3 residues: CSVEPTGQGGDTQYF. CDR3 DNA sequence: TGCAGCGTAGAGCCTACGGGACAGGGGGGAGATACGCAGTATTTT.